A single T cell receptor beta chain is shown here with its context. Its target is unknown. The trim removed 7 bases at V and 3 bases at J, leaving 6 bases unmatched. This CDR3 contains 14 residues. CDR1 and CDR2 (germline): LNHDA, SQIVND (reference sequence). This table comes from immunoSEQ multiplex PCR, and its TCRdb copy is limited to in-frame clones, with some not included. This sample has approximately 30,000 clones; around 90% occur once, and the top ten carry 15%. These data belong to a study of T cells after posttransplantation cyclophosphamide. Notes on the study in general: Donor CD8+ memory clones often dominated recipient blood repertoires at later times. Recipient CMV seropositivity and CMV reactivation strongly tracked TRB clonality.

The material sequenced was PBMCs. This TCR came from a woman in her thirties or forties with a blood cancer, CMV-positive, and with a related stem cell donor. The gene calls are TRBV19 and TRBJ1-5, with 7 nucleotides matching TRBD1. CDR3: CASMEQGFNQPQHF. The CDR3 bases are TGTGCCAGTATGGAACAGGGGTTCAATCAGCCCCAGCATTTT. Looking up the rest from reference TRBV19 and TRBJ1-5 gives the full variable domain: DGGITQSPKYLFRKEGQNVTLSCEQNLNHDAMYWYRQDPGQGLRLIYYSQIVNDFQKGDIAEGYSVSREKKESFPLTVTSAQKNPTAFYLCASMEQGFNQPQHFGDGTRLSIL.